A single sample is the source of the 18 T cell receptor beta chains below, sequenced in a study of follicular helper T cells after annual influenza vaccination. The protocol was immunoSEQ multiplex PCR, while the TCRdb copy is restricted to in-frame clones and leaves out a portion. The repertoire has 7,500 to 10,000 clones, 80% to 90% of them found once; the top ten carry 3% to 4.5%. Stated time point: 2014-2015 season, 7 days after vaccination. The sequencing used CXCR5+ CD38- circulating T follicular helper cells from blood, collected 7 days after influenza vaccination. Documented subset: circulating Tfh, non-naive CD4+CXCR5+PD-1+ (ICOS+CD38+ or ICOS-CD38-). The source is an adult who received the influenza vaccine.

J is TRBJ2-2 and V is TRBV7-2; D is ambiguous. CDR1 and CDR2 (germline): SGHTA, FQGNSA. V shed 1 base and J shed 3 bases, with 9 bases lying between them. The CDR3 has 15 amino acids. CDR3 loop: CASSLVRADTGELFF. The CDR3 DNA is TGTGCCAGCAGCTTAGTTAGGGCGGACACCGGGGAGCTGTTTTTT. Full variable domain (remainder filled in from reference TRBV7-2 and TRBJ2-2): GAGVSQSPSNKVTEKGKDVELRCDPISGHTALYWYRQSLGQGLEFLIYFQGNSAPDKSGLPSDRFSAERTGGSVSTLTIQRTQQEDSAVYLCASSLVRADTGELFFGEGSRLTVL.

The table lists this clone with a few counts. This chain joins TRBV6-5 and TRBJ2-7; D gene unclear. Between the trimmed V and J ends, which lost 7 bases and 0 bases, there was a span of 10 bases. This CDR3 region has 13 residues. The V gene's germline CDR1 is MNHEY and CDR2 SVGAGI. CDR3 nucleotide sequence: TGTGCCAGCACGAATACGGCCTCCTACGAGCAGTACTTC. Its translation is CASTNTASYEQYF.

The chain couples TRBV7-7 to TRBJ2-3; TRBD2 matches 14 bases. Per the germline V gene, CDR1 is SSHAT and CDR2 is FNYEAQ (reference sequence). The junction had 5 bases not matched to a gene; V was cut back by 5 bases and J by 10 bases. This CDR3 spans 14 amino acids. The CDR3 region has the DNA TGTGCCAGCAGCCCCGGGACTAGCGGGAGTCCGCAGTATTTT. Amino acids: CASSPGTSGSPQYF.

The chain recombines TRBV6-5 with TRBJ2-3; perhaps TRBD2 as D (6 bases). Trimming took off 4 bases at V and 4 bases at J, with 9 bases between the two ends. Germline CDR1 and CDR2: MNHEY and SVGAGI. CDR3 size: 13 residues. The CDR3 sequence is CASSWRGADTQYF. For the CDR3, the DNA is TGTGCCAGCAGTTGGCGGGGAGCAGATACGCAGTATTTT.

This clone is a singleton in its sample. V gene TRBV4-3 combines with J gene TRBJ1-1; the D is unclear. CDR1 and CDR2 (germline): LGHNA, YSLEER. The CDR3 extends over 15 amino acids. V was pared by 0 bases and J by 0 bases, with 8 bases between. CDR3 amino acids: CASSQENEVNTEAFF. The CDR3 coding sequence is TGCGCCAGCAGCCAAGAAAACGAAGTGAACACTGAAGCTTTCTTT.

The DNA for the CDR3 is TGTGCCAGCACCTCCCCAGGGGGAAATGAAAAACTGTTTTTT. Protein: CASTSPGGNEKLFF. V gene TRBV28 combines with J gene TRBJ1-4; TRBD1 matches at 7 bases. CDR1 is MDHEN, CDR2 SYDVKM, per germline. V trimming: 7 bases; J trimming: 5 bases; junction bases outside the gene matches: 7. This CDR3 contains 14 residues.

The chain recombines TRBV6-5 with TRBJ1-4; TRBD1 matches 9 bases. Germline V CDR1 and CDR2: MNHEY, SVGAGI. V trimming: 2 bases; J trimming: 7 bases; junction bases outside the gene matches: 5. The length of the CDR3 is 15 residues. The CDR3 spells CASSYHRGLGEKLFF. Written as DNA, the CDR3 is TGTGCCAGCAGTTACCACAGGGGGCTGGGTGAAAAACTGTTTTTT.

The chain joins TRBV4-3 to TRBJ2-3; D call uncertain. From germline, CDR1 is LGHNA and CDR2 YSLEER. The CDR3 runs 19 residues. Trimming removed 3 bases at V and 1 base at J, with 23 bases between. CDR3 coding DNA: TGCGCCAGCAGCCATGCCGGCTTCAAGCGAGGAACGGGCACAGATACGCAGTATTTT. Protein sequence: CASSHAGFKRGTGTDTQYF.

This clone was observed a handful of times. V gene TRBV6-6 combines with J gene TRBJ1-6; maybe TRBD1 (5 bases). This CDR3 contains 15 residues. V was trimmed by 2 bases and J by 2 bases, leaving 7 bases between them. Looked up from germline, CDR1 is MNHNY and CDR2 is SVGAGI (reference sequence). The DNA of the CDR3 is TGTGCCAGCAGTTACCCGGACACCTATAATTCACCCCTCCACTTT. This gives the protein CASSYPDTYNSPLHF.

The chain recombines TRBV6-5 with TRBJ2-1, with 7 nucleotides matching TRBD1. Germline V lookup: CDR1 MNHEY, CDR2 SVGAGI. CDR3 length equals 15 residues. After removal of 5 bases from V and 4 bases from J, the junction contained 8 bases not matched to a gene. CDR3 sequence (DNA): TGTGCCAGCAGTCACGACAGGGCTGAGTACAATGAGCAGTTCTTC. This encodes CASSHDRAEYNEQFF.

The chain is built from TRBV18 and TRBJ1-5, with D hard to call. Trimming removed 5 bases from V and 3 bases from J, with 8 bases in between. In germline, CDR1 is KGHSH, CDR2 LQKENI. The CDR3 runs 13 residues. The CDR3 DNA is TGTGCCAGCTCAGGAGGACTCAATCAGCCCCAGCATTTT. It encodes CASSGGLNQPQHF. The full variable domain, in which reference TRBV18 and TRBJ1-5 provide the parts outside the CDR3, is NAGVMQNPRHLVRRRGQEARLRCSPMKGHSHVYWYRQLPEEGLKFMVYLQKENIIDESGMPKERFSAEFPKEGPSILRIQQVVRGDSAAYFCASSGGLNQPQHFGDGTRLSIL.

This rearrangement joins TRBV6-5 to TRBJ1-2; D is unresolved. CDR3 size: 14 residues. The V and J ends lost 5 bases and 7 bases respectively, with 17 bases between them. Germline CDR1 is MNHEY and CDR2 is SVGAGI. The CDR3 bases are TGTGCCAGCAGTACCCGACTGGCGGGAAGTGGCTACACCTTC. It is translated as CASSTRLAGSGYTF.

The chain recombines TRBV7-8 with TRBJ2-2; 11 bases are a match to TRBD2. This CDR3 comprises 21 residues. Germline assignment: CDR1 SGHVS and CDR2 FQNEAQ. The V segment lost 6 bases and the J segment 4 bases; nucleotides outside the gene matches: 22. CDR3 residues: CASSFRSVLAGGRGITGELFF. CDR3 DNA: TGTGCCAGCAGTTTTAGATCGGTCCTAGCGGGGGGCCGAGGGATCACCGGGGAGCTGTTTTTT.

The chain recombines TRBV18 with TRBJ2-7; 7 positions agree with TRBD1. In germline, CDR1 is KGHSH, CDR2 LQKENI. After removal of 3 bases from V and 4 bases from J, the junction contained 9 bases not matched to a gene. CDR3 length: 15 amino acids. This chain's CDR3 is CASSPSQGVMYEQYF. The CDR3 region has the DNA TGTGCCAGCTCACCCTCTCAGGGGGTTATGTACGAGCAGTACTTC.

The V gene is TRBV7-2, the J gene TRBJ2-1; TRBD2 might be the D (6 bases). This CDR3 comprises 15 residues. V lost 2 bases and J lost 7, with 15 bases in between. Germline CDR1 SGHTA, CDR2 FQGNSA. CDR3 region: CASSLPGRGSNEQFF. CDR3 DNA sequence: TGTGCCAGCAGCTTACCGGGCCGGGGGAGTAATGAGCAGTTCTTC.

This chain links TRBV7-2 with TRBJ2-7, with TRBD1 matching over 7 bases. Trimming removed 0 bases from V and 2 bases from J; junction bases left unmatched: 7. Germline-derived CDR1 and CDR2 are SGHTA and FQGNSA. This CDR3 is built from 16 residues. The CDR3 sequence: CASSLAGTATPYEQYF. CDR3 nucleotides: TGTGCCAGCAGCTTAGCCGGGACAGCGACGCCCTACGAGCAGTACTTC.

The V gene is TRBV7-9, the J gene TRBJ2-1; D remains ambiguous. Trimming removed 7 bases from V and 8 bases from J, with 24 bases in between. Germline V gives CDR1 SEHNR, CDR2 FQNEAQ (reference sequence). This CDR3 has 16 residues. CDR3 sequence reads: CASNHRNEPGRDEQFF. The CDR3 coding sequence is TGTGCCAGCAACCACCGTAACGAACCCGGAAGGGATGAGCAGTTCTTC.

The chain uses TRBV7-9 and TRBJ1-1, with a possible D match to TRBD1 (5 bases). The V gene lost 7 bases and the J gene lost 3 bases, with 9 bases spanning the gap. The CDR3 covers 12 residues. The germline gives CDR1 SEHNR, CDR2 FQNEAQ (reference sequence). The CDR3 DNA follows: TGTGCCAGCATCCGGGGGGACACTGAAGCTTTCTTT. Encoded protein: CASIRGDTEAFF.